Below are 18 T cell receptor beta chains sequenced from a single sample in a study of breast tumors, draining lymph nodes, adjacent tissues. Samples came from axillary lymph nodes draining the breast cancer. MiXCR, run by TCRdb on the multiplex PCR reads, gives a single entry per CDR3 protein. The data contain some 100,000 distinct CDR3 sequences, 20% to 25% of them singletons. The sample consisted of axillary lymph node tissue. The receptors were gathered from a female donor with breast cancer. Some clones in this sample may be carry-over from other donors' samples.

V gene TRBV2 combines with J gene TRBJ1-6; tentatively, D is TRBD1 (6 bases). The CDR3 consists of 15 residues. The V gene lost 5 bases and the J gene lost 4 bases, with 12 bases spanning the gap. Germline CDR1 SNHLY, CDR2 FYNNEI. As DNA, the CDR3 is TGTGCCAGCAGTTGGGACACAAGATATAATTCACCCCTCCACTTT. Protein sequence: CASSWDTRYNSPLHF.

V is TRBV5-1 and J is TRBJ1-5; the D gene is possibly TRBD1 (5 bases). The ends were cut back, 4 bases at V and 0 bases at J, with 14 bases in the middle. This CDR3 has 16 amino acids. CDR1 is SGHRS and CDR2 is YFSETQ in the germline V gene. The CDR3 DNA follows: TGCGCCAGCAGCCCCGGACATGGGGATAGCAATCAGCCCCAGCATTTT. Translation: CASSPGHGDSNQPQHF.

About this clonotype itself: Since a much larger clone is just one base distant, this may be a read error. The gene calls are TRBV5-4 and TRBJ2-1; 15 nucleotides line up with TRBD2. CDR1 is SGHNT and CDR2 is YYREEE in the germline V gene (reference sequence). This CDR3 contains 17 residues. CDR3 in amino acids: CASSLGLTGLAGGGQLF. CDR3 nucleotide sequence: TGTGCCAGCAGCTTGGGCCTTACGGGACTAGCGGGAGGAGGGCAGCTCTTC.

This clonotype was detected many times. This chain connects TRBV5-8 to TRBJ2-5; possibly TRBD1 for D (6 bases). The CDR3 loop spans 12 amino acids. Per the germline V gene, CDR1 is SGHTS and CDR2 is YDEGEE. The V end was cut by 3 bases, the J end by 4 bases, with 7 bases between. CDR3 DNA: TGTGCCAGCAGCTCGACAGGAGAGACCCAGTACTTC. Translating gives CASSSTGETQYF.

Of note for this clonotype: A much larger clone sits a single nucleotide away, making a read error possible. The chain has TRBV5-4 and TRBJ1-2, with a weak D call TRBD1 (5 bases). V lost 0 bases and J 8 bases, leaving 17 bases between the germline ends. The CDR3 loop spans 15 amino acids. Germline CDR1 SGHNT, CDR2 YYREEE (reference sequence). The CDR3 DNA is TGTGCCAGCAGCTTGGCCAGGGTGAGCACCCTGGGCTACACCTTC. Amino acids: CASSLARVSTLGYTF. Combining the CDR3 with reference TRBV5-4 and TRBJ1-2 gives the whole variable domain ETGVTQSPTHLIKTRGQQVTLRCSSQSGHNTVSWYQQALGQGPQFIFQYYREEENGRGNFPPRFSGLQFPNYSSELNVNALELDDSALYLCASSLARVSTLGYTFGSGTRLTVV.

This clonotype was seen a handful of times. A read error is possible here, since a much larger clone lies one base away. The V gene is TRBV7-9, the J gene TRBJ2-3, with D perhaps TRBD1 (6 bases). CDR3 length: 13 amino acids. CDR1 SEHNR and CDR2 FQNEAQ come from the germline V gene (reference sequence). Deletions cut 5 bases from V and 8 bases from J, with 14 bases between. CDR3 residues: CASSPGFRGTQYF. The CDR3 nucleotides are TGTGCCAGCAGCCCCGGGTTCAGGGGTACGCAGTATTTT.

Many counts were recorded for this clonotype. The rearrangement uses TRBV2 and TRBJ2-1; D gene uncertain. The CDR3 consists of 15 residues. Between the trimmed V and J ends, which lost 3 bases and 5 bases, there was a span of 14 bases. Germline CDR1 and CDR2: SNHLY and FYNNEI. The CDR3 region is CASSDQQLPNNEQFF. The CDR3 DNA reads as TGTGCCAGCAGTGATCAACAGCTTCCCAACAATGAGCAGTTCTTC.

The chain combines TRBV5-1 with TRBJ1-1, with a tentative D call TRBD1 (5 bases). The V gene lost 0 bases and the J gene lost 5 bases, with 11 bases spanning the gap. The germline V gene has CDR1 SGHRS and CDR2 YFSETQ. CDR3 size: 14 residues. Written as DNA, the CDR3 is TGCGCCAGCAGCTTGGTATTGGGGGAGACTGAAGCTTTCTTT. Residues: CASSLVLGETEAFF.

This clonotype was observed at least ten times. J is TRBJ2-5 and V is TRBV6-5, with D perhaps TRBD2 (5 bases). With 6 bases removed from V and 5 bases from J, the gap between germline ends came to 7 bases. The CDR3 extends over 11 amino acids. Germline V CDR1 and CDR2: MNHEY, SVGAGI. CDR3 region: CASRTGETQYF. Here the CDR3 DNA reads TGTGCCAGCAGGACGGGGGAGACCCAGTACTTC.

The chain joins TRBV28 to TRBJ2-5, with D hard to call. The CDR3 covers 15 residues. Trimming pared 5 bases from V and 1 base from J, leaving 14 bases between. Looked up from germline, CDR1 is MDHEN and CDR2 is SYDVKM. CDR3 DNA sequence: TGTGCCAGCAGTACCCCAGGATCCGCCCAAGAGACCCAGTACTTC. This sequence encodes CASSTPGSAQETQYF.

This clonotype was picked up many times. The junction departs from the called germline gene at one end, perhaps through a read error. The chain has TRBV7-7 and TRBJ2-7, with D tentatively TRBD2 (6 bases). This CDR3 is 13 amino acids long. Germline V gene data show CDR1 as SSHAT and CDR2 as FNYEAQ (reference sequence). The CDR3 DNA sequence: TGTGCTAGCAGCTTGGAGGGATCTGACGAGCAGTACTTC. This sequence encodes CASSLEGSDEQYF.

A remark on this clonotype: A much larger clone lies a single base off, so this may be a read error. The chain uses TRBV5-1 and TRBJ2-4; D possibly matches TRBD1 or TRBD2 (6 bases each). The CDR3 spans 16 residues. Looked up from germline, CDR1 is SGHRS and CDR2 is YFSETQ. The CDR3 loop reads CASSLGTELAKSIQYF. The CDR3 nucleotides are TGCGCCAGCAGCTTGGGGACAGAACTAGCCAAAAGCATTCAGTACTTC.

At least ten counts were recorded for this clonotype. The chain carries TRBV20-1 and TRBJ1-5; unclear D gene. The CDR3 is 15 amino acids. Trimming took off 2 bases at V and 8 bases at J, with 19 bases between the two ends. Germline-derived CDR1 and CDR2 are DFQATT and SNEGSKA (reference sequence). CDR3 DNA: TGCAGTGCTAGACCACGGACGGGCGGCATAGAGCCCCAGCATTTT. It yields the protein CSARPRTGGIEPQHF.

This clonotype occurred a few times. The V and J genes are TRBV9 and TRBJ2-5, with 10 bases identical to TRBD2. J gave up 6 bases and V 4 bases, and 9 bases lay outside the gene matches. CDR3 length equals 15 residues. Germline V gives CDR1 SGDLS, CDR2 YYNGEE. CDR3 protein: CASSIGTSEEQTQYF. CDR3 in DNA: TGTGCCAGCAGCATAGGGACTAGCGAGGAACAGACCCAGTACTTC.

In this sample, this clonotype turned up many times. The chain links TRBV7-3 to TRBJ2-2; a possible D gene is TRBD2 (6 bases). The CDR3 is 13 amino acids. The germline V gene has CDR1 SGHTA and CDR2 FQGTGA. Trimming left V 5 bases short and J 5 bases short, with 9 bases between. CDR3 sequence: CASSDGLTGELFF. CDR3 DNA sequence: TGTGCCAGCAGCGACGGACTAACCGGGGAGCTGTTTTTT. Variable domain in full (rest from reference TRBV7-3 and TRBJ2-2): GAGVSQTPSNKVTEKGKYVELRCDPISGHTALYWYRQSLGQGPEFLIYFQGTGAADDSGLPNDRFFAVRPEGSVSTLKIQRTERGDSAVYLCASSDGLTGELFFGEGSRLTVL.

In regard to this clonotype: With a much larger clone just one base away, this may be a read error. Here the CDR3 reads CASSADLCNEQFF. In DNA form, the CDR3 reads TGTGCCAGTAGTGCGGACTTATGCAATGAGCAGTTCTTC. The chain links TRBV19 to TRBJ2-1, with a possible D match to TRBD2 (5 bases). This CDR3 has 13 residues. Germline V gene sequence: CDR1 LNHDA, CDR2 SQIVND (reference sequence). With 5 bases removed from V and 6 bases from J, the gap between germline ends came to 11 bases.

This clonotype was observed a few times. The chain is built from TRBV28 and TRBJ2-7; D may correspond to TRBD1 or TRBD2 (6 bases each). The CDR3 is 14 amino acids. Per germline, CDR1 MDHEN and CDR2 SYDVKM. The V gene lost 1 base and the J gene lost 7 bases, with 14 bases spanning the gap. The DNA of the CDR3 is TGTGCCAGCAGTTTATATTCGGGGGCCGGAGAGCAGTACTTC. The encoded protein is CASSLYSGAGEQYF.

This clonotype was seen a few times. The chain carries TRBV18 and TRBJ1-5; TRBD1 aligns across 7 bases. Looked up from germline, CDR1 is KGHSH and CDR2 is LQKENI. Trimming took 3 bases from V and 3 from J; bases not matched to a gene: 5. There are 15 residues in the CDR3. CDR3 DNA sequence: TGTGCCAGCTCACCTTTGGGACAGCACAATCAGCCCCAGCATTTT. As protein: CASSPLGQHNQPQHF.